Given below is one TCR beta chain in context. This sample stems from a study of blood T cell repertoires in COVID-19. The assay was immunoSEQ multiplex PCR, and TCRdb's table has in-frame clones only and misses some. The sample yields about 210,000 clones, about 82% seen once. Looked up from germline, CDR1 is SEHNR and CDR2 is FQNEAQ (reference sequence). The CDR3 length is 15 residues. V gave up 7 bases and J gave up 2 bases; unmatched junction bases: 5. Participants spanned ages about 18 to 95 years and resided in 20 to 25 US areas. The specimen was PBMCs or T cells enriched from blood (not recorded which). The chain couples TRBV7-9 to TRBJ2-6; 7 bases are a match to TRBD1. The TCR comes from a man in his forties with acute COVID-19. The chain's CDR3 is CASNLQGAGANVLTF. CDR3 coding DNA: TGTGCCAGCAACCTGCAGGGGGCTGGGGCCAACGTCCTGACTTTC.